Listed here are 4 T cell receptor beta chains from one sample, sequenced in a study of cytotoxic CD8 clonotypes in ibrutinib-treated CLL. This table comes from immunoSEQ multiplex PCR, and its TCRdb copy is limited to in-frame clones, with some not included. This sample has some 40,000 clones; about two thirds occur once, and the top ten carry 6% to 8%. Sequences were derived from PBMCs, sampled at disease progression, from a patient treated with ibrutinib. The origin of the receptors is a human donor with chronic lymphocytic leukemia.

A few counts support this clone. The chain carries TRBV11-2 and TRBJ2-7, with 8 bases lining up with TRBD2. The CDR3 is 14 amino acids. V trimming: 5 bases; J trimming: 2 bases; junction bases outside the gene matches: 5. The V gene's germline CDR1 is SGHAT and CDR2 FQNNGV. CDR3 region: CASSISGVAYEQYF. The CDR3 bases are TGTGCCAGCAGCATTAGCGGGGTCGCCTACGAGCAGTACTTC.

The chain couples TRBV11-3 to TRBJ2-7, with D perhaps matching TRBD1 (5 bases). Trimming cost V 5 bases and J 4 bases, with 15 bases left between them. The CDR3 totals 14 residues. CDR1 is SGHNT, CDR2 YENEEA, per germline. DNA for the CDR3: TGTGCCAGCAGCGACCCCGAGACAGTATACGAGCAGTACTTC. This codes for CASSDPETVYEQYF. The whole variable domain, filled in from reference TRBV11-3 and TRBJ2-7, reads EAGVVQSPRYKIIEKKQPVAFWCNPISGHNTLYWYLQNLGQGPELLIRYENEEAVDDSQLPKDRFSAERLKGVDSTLKIQPAELGDSAVYLCASSDPETVYEQYFGPGTRLTVT.

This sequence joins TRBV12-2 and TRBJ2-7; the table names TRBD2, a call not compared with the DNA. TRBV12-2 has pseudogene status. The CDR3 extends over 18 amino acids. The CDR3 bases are TGTGCAAGTCGCGTGTACCCCTACAGGCGCGGGAGGGCCTACGAGCAGTACTTC. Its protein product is CASRVYPYRRGRAYEQYF.

The CDR3 reads CASSEAGQGFPGANVLTF. The CDR3 bases are TGTGCCAGCAGTGAAGCGGGACAGGGTTTCCCTGGGGCCAACGTCCTGACTTTC. V and J are TRBV25-1 and TRBJ2-6, with 9 positions matching TRBD1. Germline assignment: CDR1 MGHDK and CDR2 SYGVNS. The CDR3 is 18 residues long. J gave up 2 bases and V 2 bases, and 7 bases lay outside the gene matches.